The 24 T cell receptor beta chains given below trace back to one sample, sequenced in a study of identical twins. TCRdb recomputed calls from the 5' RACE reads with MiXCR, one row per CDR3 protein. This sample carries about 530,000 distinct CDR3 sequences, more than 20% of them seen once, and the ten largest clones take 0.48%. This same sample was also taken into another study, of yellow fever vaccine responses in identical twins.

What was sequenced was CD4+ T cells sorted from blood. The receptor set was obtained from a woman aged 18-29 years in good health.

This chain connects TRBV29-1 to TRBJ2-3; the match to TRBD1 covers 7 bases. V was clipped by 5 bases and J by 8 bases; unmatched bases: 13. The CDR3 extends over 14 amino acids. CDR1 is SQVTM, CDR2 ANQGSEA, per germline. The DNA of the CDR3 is TGCAGCGTTCACCTCGGGCAGGGGGTCGGTACGCAGTATTTT. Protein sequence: CSVHLGQGVGTQYF.

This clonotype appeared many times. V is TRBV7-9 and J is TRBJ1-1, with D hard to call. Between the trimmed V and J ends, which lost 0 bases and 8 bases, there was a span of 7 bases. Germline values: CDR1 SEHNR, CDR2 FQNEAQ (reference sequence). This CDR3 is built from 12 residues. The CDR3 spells CASSLAPGEAFF. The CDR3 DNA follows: TGTGCCAGCAGCTTAGCCCCCGGGGAAGCTTTCTTT.

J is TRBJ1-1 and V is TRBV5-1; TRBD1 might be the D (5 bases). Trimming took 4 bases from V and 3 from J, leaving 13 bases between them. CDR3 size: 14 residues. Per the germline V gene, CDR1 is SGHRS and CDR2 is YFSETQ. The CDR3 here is CASSIQGRDTEAFF. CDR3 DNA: TGCGCCAGCAGCATCCAGGGTAGGGACACTGAAGCTTTCTTT.

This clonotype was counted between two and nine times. CDR3 protein: CASSSGQNNEQFF. The CDR3 bases are TGTGCCAGCAGTTCGGGACAAAACAATGAGCAGTTCTTC. The chain joins TRBV12-3 or TRBV12-4 to TRBJ2-1; the D gene is possibly TRBD1 (6 bases). The V and J ends lost 4 bases and 5 bases respectively, with 9 bases between them. This CDR3 has 13 amino acids.

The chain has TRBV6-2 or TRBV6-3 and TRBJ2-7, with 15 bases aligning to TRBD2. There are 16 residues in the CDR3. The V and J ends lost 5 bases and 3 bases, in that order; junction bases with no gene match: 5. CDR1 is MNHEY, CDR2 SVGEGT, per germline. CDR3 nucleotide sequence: TGTGCCAGCAGTGGGGGACTAGCGGGGGGCCGCTACGAGCAGTACGTC. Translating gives CASSGGLAGGRYEQYV.

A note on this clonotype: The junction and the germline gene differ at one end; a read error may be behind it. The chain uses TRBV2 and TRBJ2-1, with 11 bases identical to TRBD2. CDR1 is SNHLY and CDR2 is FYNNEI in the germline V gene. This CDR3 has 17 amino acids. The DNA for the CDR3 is TGTGCCTGCAGGATTGAGTTCGCTAGCGGGGGGACCAATGAGCAGTTCTTC. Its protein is CACRIEFASGGTNEQFF.

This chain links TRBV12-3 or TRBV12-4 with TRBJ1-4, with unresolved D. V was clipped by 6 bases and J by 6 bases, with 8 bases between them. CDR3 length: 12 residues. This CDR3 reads CASRGNYEKLFF. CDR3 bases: TGTGCCAGCAGGGGCAACTATGAAAAACTGTTTTTT.

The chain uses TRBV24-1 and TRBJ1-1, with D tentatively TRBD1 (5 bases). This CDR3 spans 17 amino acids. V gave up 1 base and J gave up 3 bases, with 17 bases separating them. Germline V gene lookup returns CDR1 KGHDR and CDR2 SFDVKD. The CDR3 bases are TGTGCCACCAGTGATTTATTCCAGGGAAGGGGATACACTGAAGCTTTCTTT. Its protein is CATSDLFQGRGYTEAFF.

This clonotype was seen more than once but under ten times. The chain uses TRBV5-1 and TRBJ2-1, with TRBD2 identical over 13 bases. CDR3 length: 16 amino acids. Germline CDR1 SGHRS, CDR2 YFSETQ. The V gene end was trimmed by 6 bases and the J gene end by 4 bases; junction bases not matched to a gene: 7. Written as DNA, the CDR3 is TGCGCCAGCACCCAAGGGGGACTAGCGGGGTACAATGAGCAGTTCTTC. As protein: CASTQGGLAGYNEQFF.

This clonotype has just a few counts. The CDR3 loop reads CASSEVPRGDYEQYV. Here the CDR3 DNA reads TGTGCCAGCAGTGAAGTACCCAGGGGGGACTACGAGCAGTACGTC. The chain recombines TRBV6-1 with TRBJ2-7; possible D gene TRBD1, 7 bases. Germline loops: CDR1 MNHNS, CDR2 SASEGT. Trimming shortened V by 1 base and J by 3 bases, and 13 bases separated the two germline ends. The CDR3 has 15 residues.

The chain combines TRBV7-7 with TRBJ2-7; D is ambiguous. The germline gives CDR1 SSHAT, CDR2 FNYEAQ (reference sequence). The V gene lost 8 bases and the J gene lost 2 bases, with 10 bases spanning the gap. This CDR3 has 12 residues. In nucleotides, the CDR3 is TGTGCCAGCTGTCCTTCCCCCTACGAGCAGTACGTC. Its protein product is CASCPSPYEQYV.

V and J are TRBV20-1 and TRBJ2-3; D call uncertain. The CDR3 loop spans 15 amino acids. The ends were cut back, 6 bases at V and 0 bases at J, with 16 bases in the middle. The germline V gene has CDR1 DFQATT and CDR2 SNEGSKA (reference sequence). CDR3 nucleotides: TGCAGTGCCTCAATAGGGCAGAAAAGCACAGATACGCAGTATTTT. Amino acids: CSASIGQKSTDTQYF.

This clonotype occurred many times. The CDR3: CAISESHEQYF. In nucleotides, the CDR3 is TGTGCCATCAGTGAGTCCCACGAGCAGTACTTC. V and J are TRBV10-3 and TRBJ2-7; D uncertain. The CDR3 totals 11 residues. The germline gives CDR1 ENHRY, CDR2 SYGVKD. The V end lost 0 bases, the J end lost 5 bases, and 2 bases lay between the germline ends.

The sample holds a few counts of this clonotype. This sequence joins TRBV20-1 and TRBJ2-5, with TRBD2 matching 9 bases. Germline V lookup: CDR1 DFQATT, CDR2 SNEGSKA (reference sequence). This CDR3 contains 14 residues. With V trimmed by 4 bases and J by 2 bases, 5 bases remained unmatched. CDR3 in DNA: TGCAGTGCTATATCTAGCGGGATACAAGAGACCCAGTACTTC. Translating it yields CSAISSGIQETQYF.

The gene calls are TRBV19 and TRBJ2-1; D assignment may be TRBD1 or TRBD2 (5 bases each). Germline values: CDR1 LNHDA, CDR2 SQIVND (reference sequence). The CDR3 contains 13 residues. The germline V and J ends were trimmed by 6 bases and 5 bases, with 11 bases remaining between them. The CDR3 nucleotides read TGTGCCAGTAGACCGGGACCTAACAATGAGCAGTTCTTC. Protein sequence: CASRPGPNNEQFF.

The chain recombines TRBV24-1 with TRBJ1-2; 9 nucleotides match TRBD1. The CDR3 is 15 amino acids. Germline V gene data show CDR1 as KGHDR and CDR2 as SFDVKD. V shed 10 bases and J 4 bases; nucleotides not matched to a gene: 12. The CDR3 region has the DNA TGTGCCACTAGACAGGGGGGACTGCCGTCCTATGGCTACACCTTC. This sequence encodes CATRQGGLPSYGYTF.

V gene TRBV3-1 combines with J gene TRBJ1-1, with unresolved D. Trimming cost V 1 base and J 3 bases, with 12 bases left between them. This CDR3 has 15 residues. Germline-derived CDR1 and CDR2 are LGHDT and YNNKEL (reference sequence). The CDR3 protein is CASSQASQIHTEAFF. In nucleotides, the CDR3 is TGTGCCAGCAGCCAAGCTTCCCAGATTCACACTGAAGCTTTCTTT.

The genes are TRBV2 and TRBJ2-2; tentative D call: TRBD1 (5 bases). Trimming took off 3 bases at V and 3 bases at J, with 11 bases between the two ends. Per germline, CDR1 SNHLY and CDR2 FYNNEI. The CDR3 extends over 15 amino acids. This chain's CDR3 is CASSETDRYTGELFF. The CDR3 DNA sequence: TGTGCCAGCAGTGAGACCGACAGATACACCGGGGAGCTGTTTTTT.

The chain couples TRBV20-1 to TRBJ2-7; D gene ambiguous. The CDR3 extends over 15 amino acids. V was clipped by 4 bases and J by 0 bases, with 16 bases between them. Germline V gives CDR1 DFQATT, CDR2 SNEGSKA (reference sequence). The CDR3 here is CSATPPRRSSYEQYV. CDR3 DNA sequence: TGCAGTGCTACCCCCCCTCGCCGAAGCTCCTACGAGCAGTACGTC.

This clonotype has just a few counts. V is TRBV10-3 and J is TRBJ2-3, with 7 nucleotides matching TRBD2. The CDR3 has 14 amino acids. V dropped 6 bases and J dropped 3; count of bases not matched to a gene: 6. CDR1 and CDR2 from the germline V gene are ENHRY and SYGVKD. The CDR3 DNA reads TGTGCCATCAGGAAAGCGGGGAGAACAGATACGCAGTATTTT. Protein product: CAIRKAGRTDTQYF.

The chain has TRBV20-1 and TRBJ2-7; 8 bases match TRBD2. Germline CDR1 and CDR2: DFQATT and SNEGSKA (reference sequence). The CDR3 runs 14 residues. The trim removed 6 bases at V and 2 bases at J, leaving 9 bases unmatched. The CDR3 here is CSALDGLAAYEQYF. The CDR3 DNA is TGCAGTGCACTGGATGGACTAGCTGCCTACGAGCAGTACTTC.

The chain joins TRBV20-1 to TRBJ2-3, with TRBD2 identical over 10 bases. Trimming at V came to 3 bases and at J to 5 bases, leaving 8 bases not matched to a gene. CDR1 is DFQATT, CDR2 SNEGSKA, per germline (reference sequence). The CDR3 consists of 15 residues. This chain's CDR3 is CSASSPSGGLDTQYF. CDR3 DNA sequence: TGCAGTGCTAGTTCTCCTAGCGGGGGACTAGATACGCAGTATTTT.

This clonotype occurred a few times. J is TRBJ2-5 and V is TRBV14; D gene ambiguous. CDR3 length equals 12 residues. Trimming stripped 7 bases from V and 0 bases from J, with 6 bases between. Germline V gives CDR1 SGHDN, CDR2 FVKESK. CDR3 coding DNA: TGTGCCAGCAACAAAAACCAAGAGACCCAGTACTTC. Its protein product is CASNKNQETQYF.

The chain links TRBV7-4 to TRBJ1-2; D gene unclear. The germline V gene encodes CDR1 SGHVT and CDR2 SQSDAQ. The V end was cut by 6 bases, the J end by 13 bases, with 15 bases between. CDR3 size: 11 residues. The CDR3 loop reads CASRSHSVRTF. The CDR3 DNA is TGTGCCAGCAGAAGCCACTCCGTTCGCACCTTC.